The clone carrying this T cell receptor beta chain showed up just a few times. This sample is part of a study of T cells of healthy individuals. CDR1 and CDR2 (germline): MNHEY, SVGEGT. V lost 2 bases and J 2 bases, leaving 3 bases between the germline ends. This CDR3 contains 13 residues. From the 5' RACE reads, TCRdb called clonotypes with MiXCR, one entry per CDR3 protein. The sample lists over 95,000 distinct CDR3 sequences; about 16% were seen once. This sequence originates from a human donor in good health. This sequence joins TRBV6-2 or TRBV6-3 and TRBJ2-2; no clear D. CDR3 DNA sequence: TGTGCCAGCAGTTACCCTAACACCGGGGAGCTGTTTTTT. Residues: CASSYPNTGELFF.